The 26 T cell receptor beta chains reported below all come from one sample, sequenced in a study of cytomegalovirus exposure and HLA in healthy donors. The PCR had 60 Vbeta and 13 Jbeta primers. Generated by immunoSEQ multiplex PCR, the TCRdb table keeps only in-frame clones and is missing some. The top ten hold about 7.1% of the sample, which has some 150,000 clones, approximately 86% seen once. Specimen: PBMCs. The receptors were sampled from a woman between 45 and 60 years old in good health and CMV-seropositive.

This rearrangement joins TRBV9 to TRBJ1-2; a weak D match, TRBD1 (6 bases). This CDR3 comprises 14 residues. V was trimmed by 3 bases and J by 0 bases, leaving 9 bases between them. CDR1 and CDR2 from the germline V gene are SGDLS and YYNGEE. Here the CDR3 DNA reads TGTGCCAGCAGCGAATCAGGGGCTAACTATGGCTACACCTTC. It is translated as CASSESGANYGYTF.

The gene calls are TRBV7-9 and TRBJ2-7; the D gene is possibly TRBD2 (6 bases). Germline assignment: CDR1 SEHNR and CDR2 FQNEAQ (reference sequence). The CDR3 runs to 16 residues. The V gene lost 5 bases and the J gene lost 0 bases, with 17 bases spanning the gap. CDR3 in DNA: TGTGCCAGCAGCCCCTACCGGGACGGGAGCTCCTACGAGCAGTACTTC. Protein product: CASSPYRDGSSYEQYF.

DNA of the CDR3: TGTGCCAGCACCGGACTAGCGGGGGGTGATACGCAGTATTTT. It translates to CASTGLAGGDTQYF. The chain carries TRBV27 and TRBJ2-3, with TRBD2 matching 14 bases. The CDR3 is 14 amino acids. V shed 7 bases and J 6 bases; nucleotides not matched to a gene: 3. The germline V gene encodes CDR1 MNHEY and CDR2 SMNVEV (reference sequence).

The chain joins TRBV5-8 to TRBJ1-2; 8 positions match TRBD1. The CDR3 totals 16 residues. Trimming cost V 3 bases and J 0 bases; bases outside gene matches: 7. Germline lookup yields CDR1 SGHTS and CDR2 YDEGEE. In nucleotides, the CDR3 is TGTGCCAGCAGCTGGACAGGGTCCACCCCTAACTATGGCTACACCTTC. It specifies CASSWTGSTPNYGYTF.

In DNA, the CDR3 is TGTGCCAGCAGCTTAGAGTCAGGCGGGGGAAACTACGAGCAGTACTTC. It specifies CASSLESGGGNYEQYF. The genes are TRBV7-6 and TRBJ2-7, with 7 bases matching TRBD2. Germline loops: CDR1 SGHVS, CDR2 FNYEAQ. The length of the CDR3 is 16 residues. The V segment lost 1 base and the J segment 3 bases; nucleotides outside the gene matches: 9.

This clone appeared a few times. CDR3 sequence reads: CASTWDRGQGNTIYF. CDR3 sequence (DNA): TGTGCCAGCACTTGGGACAGGGGGCAAGGAAACACCATATATTTT. The chain combines TRBV6-1 with TRBJ1-3, with 12 bases lining up with TRBD1. CDR1 is MNHNS, CDR2 SASEGT, per germline. This CDR3 contains 15 residues. V trimming: 7 bases; J trimming: 4 bases; junction bases outside the gene matches: 5.

The V gene is TRBV29-1, the J gene TRBJ2-2, with 7 bases lining up with TRBD1. After removal of 6 bases from V and 0 bases from J, the junction contained 4 bases not matched to a gene. Germline V gives CDR1 SQVTM, CDR2 ANQGSEA. The CDR3 covers 14 residues. As DNA, the CDR3 is TGCAGCGTAAAGGACAGGACGAACACCGGGGAGCTGTTTTTT. It is translated as CSVKDRTNTGELFF.

The rearrangement links TRBV9 to TRBJ2-1; 13 nucleotides line up with TRBD2. V shed 3 bases, J shed 7 bases, and the junction held 4 bases outside the gene matches. Germline V gene sequence: CDR1 SGDLS, CDR2 YYNGEE. CDR3 size: 15 residues. The CDR3 sequence: CASSELAGGTNEQFF. The CDR3 DNA reads as TGTGCCAGCAGCGAACTAGCGGGGGGGACAAATGAGCAGTTCTTC.

This chain uses TRBV5-1 with TRBJ2-6; possible D gene TRBD2, 5 bases. The V end lost 7 bases, the J end lost 0 bases, and 14 bases lay between the germline ends. Germline V gene sequence: CDR1 SGHRS, CDR2 YFSETQ. The CDR3 loop spans 16 amino acids. The CDR3 here is CASADGLSSGANVLTF. CDR3 in DNA: TGCGCCAGCGCGGACGGACTTAGCTCTGGGGCCAACGTCCTGACTTTC. The entire variable domain, with the rest obtained from reference TRBV5-1 and TRBJ2-6, is as follows: KAGVTQTPRYLIKTRGQQVTLSCSPISGHRSVSWYQQTPGQGLQFLFEYFSETQRNKGNFPGRFSGRQFSNSRSEMNVSTLELGDSALYLCASADGLSSGANVLTFGAGSRLTVL.

The V call is TRBV28, the J call TRBJ2-1, with TRBD2 matching 14 bases. With 5 bases clipped from V and 9 bases from J, the junction kept 9 bases outside the gene matches. This CDR3 is 16 amino acids long. Germline V lookup: CDR1 MDHEN, CDR2 SYDVKM. The CDR3 DNA follows: TGTGCCAGCAGTGCCGCACGACTAGCGGGGGGGCGTGAGCAGTTCTTC. Translation: CASSAARLAGGREQFF. The whole variable domain, filled in from reference TRBV28 and TRBJ2-1, reads DVKVTQSSRYLVKRTGEKVFLECVQDMDHENMFWYRQDPGLGLRLIYFSYDVKMKEKGDIPEGYSVSREKKERFSLILESASTNQTSMYLCASSAARLAGGREQFFGPGTRLTVL.

The chain has TRBV20-1 and TRBJ1-2; D not resolved. The V end lost 4 bases, the J end lost 5 bases, and 5 bases lay between the germline ends. This CDR3 has 10 residues. Germline V gives CDR1 DFQATT, CDR2 SNEGSKA (reference sequence). DNA for the CDR3: TGCAGTGCTAACCGGTATGGCTACACCTTC. Translated: CSANRYGYTF.

The rearrangement uses TRBV6-1 and TRBJ2-4; 7 bases line up with TRBD1. The CDR3 has 16 amino acids. Unmatched junction bases numbered 7, after V lost 3 bases and J lost 2 bases. The germline V gene has CDR1 MNHNS and CDR2 SASEGT. The CDR3 is CASSDQPTGTKNIQYF. The CDR3 region has the DNA TGTGCCAGCAGTGACCAGCCGACAGGGACCAAAAACATTCAGTACTTC.

The chain links TRBV6-1 to TRBJ2-1; 7 positions agree with TRBD2. The CDR3 sequence is 18 residues long. V shed 2 bases, J shed 0 bases, and the junction held 10 bases outside the gene matches. Germline V CDR1 and CDR2: MNHNS, SASEGT. CDR3 nucleotides: TGTGCCAGCAGTGAACACTCGGTCGGGGGGAGCTCCTACAATGAGCAGTTCTTC. Translated, it gives CASSEHSVGGSSYNEQFF.

The chain joins TRBV10-3 to TRBJ1-2; 8 nucleotides align to TRBD1. Germline V gives CDR1 ENHRY, CDR2 SYGVKD. This CDR3 contains 13 residues. V lost 3 bases to trimming and J lost 7 bases; unmatched junction nucleotides: 4. Here the CDR3 DNA reads TGTGCCATCAGTGACAGGGGGCCTCGTGGCTACACCTTC. Translated, it gives CAISDRGPRGYTF.

The chain recombines TRBV4-3 with TRBJ1-1, with TRBD1 matching 8 bases. Germline V gives CDR1 LGHNA, CDR2 YSLEER. Trimming removed 3 bases from V and 3 bases from J; junction bases left unmatched: 6. This CDR3 has 15 residues. The CDR3 is CASSQRYRGDTEAFF. CDR3 DNA: TGCGCCAGCAGCCAGCGGTACAGGGGGGACACTGAAGCTTTCTTT.

The genes are TRBV2 and TRBJ2-1; 13 bases fit TRBD2. Germline assignment: CDR1 SNHLY and CDR2 FYNNEI. The CDR3 has 15 residues. The V segment lost 8 bases and the J segment 10 bases; nucleotides outside the gene matches: 11. The CDR3 is CASGGTSGDPREQFF. In nucleotides, the CDR3 is TGTGCCAGCGGGGGGACTAGCGGGGACCCTAGGGAGCAGTTCTTC.

V usage is TRBV27 and J usage is TRBJ2-2; D may be TRBD1 (6 bases). Per the germline V gene, CDR1 is MNHEY and CDR2 is SMNVEV (reference sequence). The CDR3 has 14 residues. Trimming stripped 5 bases from V and 7 bases from J, with 14 bases between. CDR3 sequence (DNA): TGTGCCAGCAGTCCGCAAACAGGGAGCGGGGAGCTGTTTTTT. As protein: CASSPQTGSGELFF.

This clone occurred a few times. This chain links TRBV5-1 with TRBJ1-4; no firm D call. The CDR3 runs 15 residues. V was shortened by 0 bases and J by 3 bases, with 9 bases between the two germline ends. From germline, CDR1 is SGHRS and CDR2 YFSETQ. CDR3 DNA sequence: TGCGCCAGCAGCTTGGGGAGACCCCCTAATGAAAAACTGTTTTTT. Its translation: CASSLGRPPNEKLFF.

The chain carries TRBV5-1 and TRBJ1-1; D gene uncertain. The ends were cut back, 3 bases at V and 1 base at J, with 13 bases in the middle. CDR1 and CDR2 (germline): SGHRS, YFSETQ. This CDR3 has 15 residues. The CDR3 sequence is CASSSDITPNTEAFF. The DNA of the CDR3 is TGCGCCAGCAGCTCCGATATTACACCGAACACTGAAGCTTTCTTT.

V and J are TRBV19 and TRBJ1-2, with 7 bases fitting TRBD1. The CDR3 has 14 amino acids. V was pared by 7 bases and J by 0 bases, with 5 bases of the junction left unmatched. Germline loops: CDR1 LNHDA, CDR2 SQIVND (reference sequence). CDR3 coding DNA: TGTGCCAGTATCAAGACAGGGACTAACTATGGCTACACCTTC. It codes for CASIKTGTNYGYTF.

V gene TRBV11-2 combines with J gene TRBJ1-2; TRBD1 is a possible D gene (6 bases). With 2 bases removed from V and 3 bases from J, the gap between germline ends came to 10 bases. The CDR3 sequence is 14 residues long. Looked up from germline, CDR1 is SGHAT and CDR2 is FQNNGV. The CDR3 DNA sequence: TGTGCCAGCAGCTTATACTCAGGGGACTATGGCTACACCTTC. Encoded protein: CASSLYSGDYGYTF.

The chain joins TRBV18 to TRBJ1-5; 7 bases are a match to TRBD1. The CDR3 covers 18 residues. Germline values: CDR1 KGHSH, CDR2 LQKENI. Germline trimming cut 8 bases from V and 0 bases from J; bases unmatched to any gene: 16. CDR3 DNA: TGTGCCAGCACCAAGAGCCGGGACAGCCCTATTAGCAATCAGCCCCAGCATTTT. It codes for CASTKSRDSPISNQPQHF.

The gene calls are TRBV25-1 and TRBJ2-3; 8 nucleotides align to TRBD1. The CDR3 contains 14 residues. V lost 6 bases, J lost 6 bases, and 8 bases stayed unmatched. Germline V gives CDR1 MGHDK, CDR2 SYGVNS. This chain's CDR3 is CASREQGGGDTQYF. The CDR3, as DNA: TGTGCCAGCAGGGAACAGGGGGGCGGGGATACGCAGTATTTT.

The rearrangement links TRBV5-1 to TRBJ2-1, with 13 bases aligning to TRBD2. Per the germline V gene, CDR1 is SGHRS and CDR2 is YFSETQ. The junction had 8 bases not matched to a gene; V was cut back by 4 bases and J by 10 bases. There are 15 residues in the CDR3. CDR3 amino acids: CASSPLAGGPGEQFF. CDR3 sequence (DNA): TGCGCCAGCAGCCCACTAGCGGGGGGGCCCGGGGAGCAGTTCTTC.

This chain links TRBV9 with TRBJ2-1; D not certain. The CDR3 loop spans 13 amino acids. Trimming shortened V by 0 bases and J by 9 bases, and 10 bases separated the two germline ends. The germline gives CDR1 SGDLS, CDR2 YYNGEE. In DNA, the CDR3 is TGTGCCAGCAGCGTAGTAAGTGGCGGTGAGCAGTTCTTC. This translates into CASSVVSGGEQFF.

J is TRBJ1-5 and V is TRBV7-2; D is unclear. Germline V lookup: CDR1 SGHTA, CDR2 FQGNSA. V lost 1 base to trimming and J lost 0 bases, with 13 bases between them. CDR3 length: 17 amino acids. The CDR3 spells CASSLGDGVYSNQPQHF. The CDR3 DNA reads as TGTGCCAGCAGCTTAGGAGATGGAGTCTATAGCAATCAGCCCCAGCATTTT.